The next 27 T cell receptor beta chains were all read from a single sample in a study of beta chain features in type 1 diabetes. Since all of the isolated RNA was reverse transcribed, expressed TCRB transcripts were what got sequenced. Using immunoSEQ multiplex PCR, the repertoire was profiled, and TCRdb retains in-frame clones only, with some absent. The sample carries about 360,000 clones, roughly 12% recorded once. Material: naive CD4+ T cells from blood. All receptors come from a man aged 18 to 30 in good health.

The rearrangement uses TRBV4-2 and TRBJ2-6; a possible D gene is TRBD1 (5 bases). The germline gives CDR1 LGHNA, CDR2 YNFKEQ. This CDR3 is built from 18 residues. V shed 0 bases and J shed 4 bases, with 16 bases lying between them. The CDR3 bases are TGTGCCAGCAGCCAAGATAGGACGGCTTCAGGGGGGGCCAACGTCCTGACTTTC. This sequence encodes CASSQDRTASGGANVLTF.

This chain links TRBV7-9 with TRBJ2-6, with D perhaps TRBD1 (5 bases). Germline assignment: CDR1 SEHNR and CDR2 FQNEAQ (reference sequence). Trimming stripped 2 bases from V and 0 bases from J, with 14 bases between. The CDR3 covers 18 residues. CDR3 sequence reads: CASSLYRSLDSGANVLTF. For the CDR3, the DNA is TGTGCCAGCAGCTTATACAGGTCATTAGACTCTGGGGCCAACGTCCTGACTTTC. The full variable domain, in which reference TRBV7-9 and TRBJ2-6 provide the parts outside the CDR3, is DTGVSQNPRHKITKRGQNVTFRCDPISEHNRLYWYRQTLGQGPEFLTYFQNEAQLEKSRLLSDRFSAERPKGSFSTLEIQRTEQGDSAMYLCASSLYRSLDSGANVLTFGAGSRLTVL.

This clone came up a few times. V gene TRBV6-5 combines with J gene TRBJ2-7, with D possibly matching TRBD1 (6 bases). This CDR3 is 15 amino acids long. Germline CDR1 and CDR2: MNHEY and SVGAGI. Trimming removed 1 base from V and 2 bases from J, with 12 bases in between. This CDR3 is CASSYLGGRTYEQYF. The CDR3, as DNA: TGTGCCAGCAGTTACTTAGGGGGACGGACCTACGAGCAGTACTTC.

This clone was seen a handful of times. The chain uses TRBV30 and TRBJ2-1; 8 nucleotides align to TRBD1. CDR1 is GTSNPN, CDR2 SVGIG, per germline (reference sequence). V shed 4 bases, J shed 0 bases, and the junction held 5 bases outside the gene matches. This CDR3 is built from 15 residues. CDR3 bases: TGTGCCTGGAAAGGACAGGGAGACTCCTACAATGAGCAGTTCTTC. Translated: CAWKGQGDSYNEQFF.

There are a few counts of this clone. This chain connects TRBV9 to TRBJ1-1, with 8 bases matching TRBD1. Germline assignment: CDR1 SGDLS and CDR2 YYNGEE. V shed 4 bases and J 1 base; nucleotides not matched to a gene: 6. This CDR3 contains 15 residues. This CDR3 reads CASSSQDRANTEAFF. Written as DNA, the CDR3 is TGTGCCAGCAGCTCACAGGACAGGGCGAACACTGAAGCTTTCTTT.

This chain links TRBV4-2 with TRBJ2-1, with TRBD1 identical over 11 bases. The length of the CDR3 is 15 residues. The junction had 0 bases not matched to a gene; V was cut back by 3 bases and J by 2 bases. Germline CDR1 LGHNA, CDR2 YNFKEQ. The CDR3 region is CASSQGQGAYNEQFF. The CDR3, as DNA: TGTGCCAGCAGCCAGGGACAGGGGGCCTACAATGAGCAGTTCTTC.

Only a few counts were recorded for this clone. For the CDR3, the DNA is TGTGCCAGCAGCTTAAGGTCGCGGGAACAAAACATTCAGTACTTC. Its translation is CASSLRSREQNIQYF. The V call is TRBV7-2, the J call TRBJ2-4, with a weak D call TRBD2 (6 bases). The CDR3 consists of 15 residues. The germline V gene has CDR1 SGHTA and CDR2 FQGNSA. V dropped 2 bases and J dropped 5 bases, with 13 bases sitting between them.

The gene calls are TRBV6-5 and TRBJ2-1; 7 bases agree with TRBD1. Per the germline V gene, CDR1 is MNHEY and CDR2 is SVGAGI. This CDR3 comprises 16 residues. Unmatched junction bases numbered 11, after V lost 1 base and J lost 8 bases. As DNA, the CDR3 is TGTGCCAGCAGTTACTTGGGCAGGGGGTACCGGTATGAGCAGTTCTTC. Its translation: CASSYLGRGYRYEQFF.

In its sample, this clone was seen a few times. The chain has TRBV4-3 and TRBJ2-2; no reliable D call. The CDR3 has 13 amino acids. Germline CDR1 reads LGHNA; CDR2 reads YSLEER. Trimming took 1 base from V and 5 from J, leaving 5 bases between them. The CDR3 spells CASSQVGTGELFF. The CDR3 DNA reads as TGCGCCAGCAGCCAAGTCGGGACCGGGGAGCTGTTTTTT.

This clone was seen only a few times. The chain recombines TRBV6-5 with TRBJ2-1; D gene uncertain. This CDR3 has 12 residues. Germline V lookup: CDR1 MNHEY, CDR2 SVGAGI. V lost 8 bases and J 7 bases, leaving 12 bases between the germline ends. Written as DNA, the CDR3 is TGTGCCAGCTCGGAGAATGGTAATGAGCAGTTCTTC. Translation gives CASSENGNEQFF.

This chain uses TRBV9 with TRBJ2-7, with TRBD1 matching 7 bases. V was clipped by 1 base and J by 6 bases; unmatched bases: 7. Germline loops: CDR1 SGDLS, CDR2 YYNGEE. The length of the CDR3 is 14 residues. Here the CDR3 reads CASSVQTGSAEQYF. The CDR3 nucleotides are TGTGCCAGCAGCGTACAGACAGGGTCGGCCGAGCAGTACTTC.

This clone was seen a few times. J is TRBJ1-1 and V is TRBV7-2, with 10 bases lining up with TRBD1. Germline V gene sequence: CDR1 SGHTA, CDR2 FQGNSA. Trimming took 5 bases from V and 6 from J; bases not matched to a gene: 12. This CDR3 has 16 amino acids. CDR3 sequence reads: CASSQGGGQGRPEAFF. The CDR3 DNA follows: TGTGCCAGCAGCCAGGGTGGGGGACAGGGGAGGCCTGAAGCTTTCTTT. The entire variable domain, with the rest obtained from reference TRBV7-2 and TRBJ1-1, is as follows: GAGVSQSPSNKVTEKGKDVELRCDPISGHTALYWYRQSLGQGLEFLIYFQGNSAPDKSGLPSDRFSAERTGGSVSTLTIQRTQQEDSAVYLCASSQGGGQGRPEAFFGQGTRLTVV.

This clone occurred a few times. This rearrangement joins TRBV2 to TRBJ1-4; 11 positions match TRBD1. Trimming took 4 bases from V and 10 from J; bases not matched to a gene: 2. Germline V gives CDR1 SNHLY, CDR2 FYNNEI. The CDR3 sequence is 13 residues long. The CDR3 loop is CASSGTGGGKLFF. Here the CDR3 DNA reads TGTGCCAGCAGTGGGACAGGGGGCGGAAAACTGTTTTTT.

The J gene is TRBJ1-5, the V gene TRBV15; the match to TRBD1 covers 12 bases. Per germline, CDR1 LNHNV and CDR2 YYDKDF (reference sequence). The V gene end was trimmed by 7 bases and the J gene end by 7 bases; junction bases not matched to a gene: 8. The CDR3 is made up of 15 amino acids. The CDR3 coding sequence is TGTGCCACCAATACCGGGACAGGGGGCCGGCAGCCCCAGCATTTT. Amino acid sequence: CATNTGTGGRQPQHF.

This clone was counted only a few times. The chain carries TRBV30 and TRBJ1-1; D possibly corresponds to TRBD1 (5 bases). The V gene's germline CDR1 is GTSNPN and CDR2 SVGIG (reference sequence). The CDR3 spans 13 residues. V was cut by 0 bases and J by 5 bases, with 10 bases left in between. The CDR3 DNA sequence: TGTGCCTGGAGTGTACAGGTGAGGACTGAAGCTTTCTTT. It translates to CAWSVQVRTEAFF. The full variable domain, completed using reference TRBV30 and TRBJ1-1, is SQTIHQWPATLVQPVGSPLSLECTVEGTSNPNLYWYRQAAGRGLQLLFYSVGIGQISSEVPQNLSASRPQDRQFILSSKKLLLSDSGFYLCAWSVQVRTEAFFGQGTRLTVV.

This clone was detected only a few times. This rearrangement joins TRBV11-1 to TRBJ2-5; TRBD1 matches at 8 bases. V was clipped by 4 bases and J by 0 bases; unmatched bases: 7. Germline CDR1 reads SGHAT; CDR2 reads FQDESV (reference sequence). This CDR3 is built from 16 residues. CDR3 sequence: CASSSRQGRYQETQYF. The CDR3 DNA is TGTGCCAGCAGCTCGCGACAGGGGAGATACCAAGAGACCCAGTACTTC.

This sequence joins TRBV29-1 and TRBJ1-2, with D maybe TRBD1 (6 bases). The germline CDR1 and CDR2 sequences are SQVTM and ANQGSEA. V was shortened by 6 bases and J by 4 bases, with 12 bases between the two germline ends. The CDR3 is made up of 12 amino acids. CDR3 region: CSVGQFRYGYTF. Here the CDR3 DNA reads TGCAGCGTCGGACAGTTTCGCTATGGCTACACCTTC. Complete variable domain (other parts from reference TRBV29-1 and TRBJ1-2): SAVISQKPSRDICQRGTSLTIQCQVDSQVTMMFWYRQQPGQSLTLIATANQGSEATYESGFVIDKFPISRPNLTFSTLTVSNMSPEDSSIYLCSVGQFRYGYTFGSGTRLTVV.

The J gene is TRBJ1-4, the V gene TRBV30; D might be TRBD1 (5 bases). The germline V gene has CDR1 GTSNPN and CDR2 SVGIG (reference sequence). The V end was cut by 5 bases, the J end by 6 bases, with 10 bases between. This CDR3 spans 12 amino acids. The CDR3 coding sequence is TGTGCCTGGGGGACTCAGGATGAAAAACTGTTTTTT. This sequence encodes CAWGTQDEKLFF.

The rearrangement joins TRBV9 to TRBJ2-3; D is possibly TRBD2 (5 bases). Germline lookup yields CDR1 SGDLS and CDR2 YYNGEE. V shed 3 bases and J shed 3 bases, with 17 bases lying between them. This CDR3 has 16 amino acids. In DNA, the CDR3 is TGTGCCAGCAGCGAGCCCCACCGGGGAGCAACAGATACGCAGTATTTT. The encoded protein is CASSEPHRGATDTQYF.

In regard to this clone: Other DNA sequences in the same sample also yield this CDR3. The chain has TRBV7-2 and TRBJ2-5, with D uncertain. The CDR3 extends over 12 amino acids. V shed 1 base and J shed 5 bases, with 5 bases lying between them. Looked up from germline, CDR1 is SGHTA and CDR2 is FQGNSA. For the CDR3, the DNA is TGTGCCAGCAGCTTAGTCGGGGAGACCCAGTACTTC. This encodes CASSLVGETQYF.

This clone came up a few times. V is TRBV9 and J is TRBJ2-1, with 8 bases fitting TRBD2. V shed 0 bases and J 6 bases; nucleotides not matched to a gene: 11. The CDR3 contains 17 residues. Germline assignment: CDR1 SGDLS and CDR2 YYNGEE. The CDR3 reads CASSVATMAGGSNEQFF. The CDR3 nucleotides are TGTGCCAGCAGCGTAGCTACTATGGCGGGGGGAAGCAATGAGCAGTTCTTC.

The genes are TRBV18 and TRBJ1-1; D remains ambiguous. Germline V gene lookup returns CDR1 KGHSH and CDR2 LQKENI. V was trimmed by 3 bases and J by 2 bases, leaving 7 bases between them. The CDR3 covers 13 residues. CDR3 DNA: TGTGCCAGCTCACCCGCGGCAAACACTGAAGCTTTCTTT. This sequence encodes CASSPAANTEAFF. The full variable domain, completed using reference TRBV18 and TRBJ1-1, is NAGVMQNPRHLVRRRGQEARLRCSPMKGHSHVYWYRQLPEEGLKFMVYLQKENIIDESGMPKERFSAEFPKEGPSILRIQQVVRGDSAAYFCASSPAANTEAFFGQGTRLTVV.

This clone was picked up a small number of times. The chain has TRBV27 and TRBJ1-5; no clear D gene. The length of the CDR3 is 12 residues. Per germline, CDR1 MNHEY and CDR2 SMNVEV (reference sequence). Between the trimmed V and J ends, which lost 6 bases and 4 bases, there was a span of 7 bases. CDR3: CASRFSNQPQHF. The CDR3, as DNA: TGTGCCAGCAGGTTTAGTAATCAGCCCCAGCATTTT.

The table lists this clone with a few counts. V gene TRBV5-1 combines with J gene TRBJ2-7; the D gene is possibly TRBD2 (5 bases). This CDR3 is built from 15 residues. CDR1 is SGHRS, CDR2 YFSETQ, per germline. Trimming cost V 2 bases and J 0 bases, with 12 bases left between them. The CDR3 region is CASSFDGKPSYEQYF. CDR3 DNA sequence: TGCGCCAGCAGCTTCGACGGGAAACCCTCCTACGAGCAGTACTTC.

A few counts support this clone. CDR3 bases: TGTGCCAGCAGCCAAGGACGGGTGACAGATACGCAGTATTTT. Residues: CASSQGRVTDTQYF. The V gene is TRBV4-2, the J gene TRBJ2-3; D is unclear. This CDR3 is 14 amino acids long. The germline gives CDR1 LGHNA, CDR2 YNFKEQ. V was pared by 1 base and J by 3 bases, with 8 bases between.

The chain is built from TRBV7-9 and TRBJ1-4; D uncertain. Germline CDR1 and CDR2: SEHNR and FQNEAQ (reference sequence). This CDR3 comprises 12 residues. V lost 5 bases and J 8 bases, leaving 9 bases between the germline ends. The CDR3 sequence is CASSISREKLFF. The CDR3 DNA sequence: TGTGCCAGCAGCATCTCCAGGGAAAAACTGTTTTTT.

This clone turned up a few times. The chain employs TRBV7-2 and TRBJ1-1; D remains ambiguous. Germline V gene lookup returns CDR1 SGHTA and CDR2 FQGNSA. The CDR3 runs 15 residues. Trimming shortened V by 6 bases and J by 1 base, and 15 bases separated the two germline ends. The CDR3 here is CASSLASRGNTEAFF. The CDR3 nucleotides read TGTGCCAGCAGTCTAGCAAGCCGGGGGAACACTGAAGCTTTCTTT. Supplemented by reference TRBV7-2 and TRBJ1-1, the full variable domain reads GAGVSQSPSNKVTEKGKDVELRCDPISGHTALYWYRQSLGQGLEFLIYFQGNSAPDKSGLPSDRFSAERTGGSVSTLTIQRTQQEDSAVYLCASSLASRGNTEAFFGQGTRLTVV.